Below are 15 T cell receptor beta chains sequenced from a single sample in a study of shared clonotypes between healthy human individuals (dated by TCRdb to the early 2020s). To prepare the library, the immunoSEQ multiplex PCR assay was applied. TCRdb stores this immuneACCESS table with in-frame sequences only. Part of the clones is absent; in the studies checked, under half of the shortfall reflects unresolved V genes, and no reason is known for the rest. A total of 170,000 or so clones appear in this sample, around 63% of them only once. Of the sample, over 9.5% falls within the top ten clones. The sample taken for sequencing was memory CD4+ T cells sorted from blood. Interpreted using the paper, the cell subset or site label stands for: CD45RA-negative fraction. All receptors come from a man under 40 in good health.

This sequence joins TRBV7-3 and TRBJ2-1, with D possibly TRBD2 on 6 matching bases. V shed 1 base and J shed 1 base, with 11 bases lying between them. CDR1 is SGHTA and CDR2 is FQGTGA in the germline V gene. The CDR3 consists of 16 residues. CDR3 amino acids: CASSLRAGSSYNEQFF. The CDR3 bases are TGTGCCAGCAGCTTAAGGGCGGGATCGTCCTACAATGAGCAGTTCTTC. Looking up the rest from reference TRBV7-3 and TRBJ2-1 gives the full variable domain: GAGVSQTPSNKVTEKGKYVELRCDPISGHTALYWYRQSLGQGPEFLIYFQGTGAADDSGLPNDRFFAVRPEGSVSTLKIQRTERGDSAVYLCASSLRAGSSYNEQFFGPGTRLTVL.

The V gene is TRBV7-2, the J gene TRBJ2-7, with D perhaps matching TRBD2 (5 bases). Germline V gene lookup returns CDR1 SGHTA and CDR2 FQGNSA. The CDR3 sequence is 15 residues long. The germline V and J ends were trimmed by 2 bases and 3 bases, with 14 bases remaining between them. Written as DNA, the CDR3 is TGTGCCAGCAGCTTAACGGGTCGAGAGGGCTACGAGCAGTACTTC. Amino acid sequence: CASSLTGREGYEQYF.

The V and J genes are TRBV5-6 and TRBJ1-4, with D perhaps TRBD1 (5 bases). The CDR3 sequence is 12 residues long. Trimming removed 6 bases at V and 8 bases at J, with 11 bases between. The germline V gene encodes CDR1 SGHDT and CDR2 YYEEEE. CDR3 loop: CASKGRDEKLFF. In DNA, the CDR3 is TGTGCCAGCAAAGGGAGGGACGAAAAACTGTTTTTT. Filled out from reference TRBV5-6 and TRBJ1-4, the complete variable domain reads DAGVTQSPTHLIKTRGQQVTLRCSPKSGHDTVSWYQQALGQGPQFIFQYYEEEERQRGNFPDRFSGHQFPNYSSELNVNALLLGDSALYLCASKGRDEKLFFGSGTQLSVL.

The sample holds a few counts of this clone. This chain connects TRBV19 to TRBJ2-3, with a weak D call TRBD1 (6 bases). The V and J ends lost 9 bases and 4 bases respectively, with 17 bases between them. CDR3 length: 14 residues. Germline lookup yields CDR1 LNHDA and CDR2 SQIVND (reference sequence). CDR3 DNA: TGTGCCAGCCGACAGGACCCAAGGGCAGATACGCAGTATTTT. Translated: CASRQDPRADTQYF.

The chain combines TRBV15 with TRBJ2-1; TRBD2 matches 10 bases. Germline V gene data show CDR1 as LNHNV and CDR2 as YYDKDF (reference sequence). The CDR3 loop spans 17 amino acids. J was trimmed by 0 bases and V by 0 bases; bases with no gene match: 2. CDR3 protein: CATSRETSGNSYNEQFF. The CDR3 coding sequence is TGTGCCACCAGCAGAGAAACTAGCGGGAACTCCTACAATGAGCAGTTCTTC.

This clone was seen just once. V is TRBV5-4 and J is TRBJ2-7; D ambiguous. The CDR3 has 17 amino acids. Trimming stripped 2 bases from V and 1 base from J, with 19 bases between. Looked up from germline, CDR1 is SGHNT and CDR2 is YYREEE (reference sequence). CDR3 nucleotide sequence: TGTGCCAGCAGCTTTTCTCAAGGCTTATTCAATTCCTACGAGCAGTACTTC. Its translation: CASSFSQGLFNSYEQYF.

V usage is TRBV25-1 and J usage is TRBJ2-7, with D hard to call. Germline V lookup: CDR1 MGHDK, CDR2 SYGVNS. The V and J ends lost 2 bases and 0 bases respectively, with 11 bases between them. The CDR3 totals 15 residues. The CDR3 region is CASSERNGGSYEQYF. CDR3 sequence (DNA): TGTGCCAGCAGTGAACGCAACGGTGGCTCCTACGAGCAGTACTTC.

This CDR3 is CASSLDPTARYGYTF. The CDR3 region has the DNA TGTGCCAGCAGTTTAGACCCGACAGCTCGCTATGGCTACACCTTC. The V gene is TRBV27, the J gene TRBJ1-2; D possibly corresponds to TRBD1 (5 bases). Germline CDR1 is MNHEY and CDR2 is SMNVEV (reference sequence). Trimming removed 2 bases from V and 4 bases from J, with 14 bases in between. This CDR3 region has 15 residues.

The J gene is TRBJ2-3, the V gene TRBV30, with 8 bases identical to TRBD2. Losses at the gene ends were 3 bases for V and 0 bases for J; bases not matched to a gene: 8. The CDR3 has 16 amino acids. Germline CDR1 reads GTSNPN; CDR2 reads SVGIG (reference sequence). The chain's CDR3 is CAWRGRLAPSTDTQYF. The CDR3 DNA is TGTGCCTGGAGGGGAAGACTAGCGCCTAGCACAGATACGCAGTATTTT.

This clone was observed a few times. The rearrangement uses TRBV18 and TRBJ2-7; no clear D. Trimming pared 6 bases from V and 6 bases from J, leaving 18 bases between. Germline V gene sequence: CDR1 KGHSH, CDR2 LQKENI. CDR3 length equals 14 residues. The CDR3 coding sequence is TGTGCCAGCTCCCAAGGAGCCGGTGGCCGCGAGCAGTACTTC. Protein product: CASSQGAGGREQYF.

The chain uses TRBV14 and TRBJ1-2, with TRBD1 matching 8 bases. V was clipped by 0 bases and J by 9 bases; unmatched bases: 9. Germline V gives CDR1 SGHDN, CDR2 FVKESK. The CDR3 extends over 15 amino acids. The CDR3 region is CASSQDLMGQESYTF. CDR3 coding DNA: TGTGCCAGCAGCCAAGATTTAATGGGACAGGAGAGCTACACCTTC.

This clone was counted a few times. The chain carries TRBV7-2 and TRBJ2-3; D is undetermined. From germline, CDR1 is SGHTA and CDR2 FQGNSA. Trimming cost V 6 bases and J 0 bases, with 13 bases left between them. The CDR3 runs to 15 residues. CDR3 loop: CASSGPVRSTDTQYF. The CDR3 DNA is TGTGCCAGCAGTGGGCCGGTTAGAAGCACAGATACGCAGTATTTT. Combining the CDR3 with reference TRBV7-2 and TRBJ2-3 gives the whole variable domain GAGVSQSPSNKVTEKGKDVELRCDPISGHTALYWYRQSLGQGLEFLIYFQGNSAPDKSGLPSDRFSAERTGGSVSTLTIQRTQQEDSAVYLCASSGPVRSTDTQYFGPGTRLTVL.

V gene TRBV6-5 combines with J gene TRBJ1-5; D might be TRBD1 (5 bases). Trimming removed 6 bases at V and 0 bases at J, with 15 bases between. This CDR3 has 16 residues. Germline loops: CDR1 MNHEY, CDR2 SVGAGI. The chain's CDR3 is CASSYRWENSNQPQHF. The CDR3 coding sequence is TGTGCCAGCAGCTACAGGTGGGAGAATAGCAATCAGCCCCAGCATTTT.

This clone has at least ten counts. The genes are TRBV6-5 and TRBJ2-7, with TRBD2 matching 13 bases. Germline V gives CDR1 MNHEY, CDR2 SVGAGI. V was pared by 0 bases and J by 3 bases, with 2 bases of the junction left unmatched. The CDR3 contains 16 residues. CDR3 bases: TGTGCCAGCAGTTACTCGGGACTAGCGGGATACTACGAGCAGTACTTC. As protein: CASSYSGLAGYYEQYF.

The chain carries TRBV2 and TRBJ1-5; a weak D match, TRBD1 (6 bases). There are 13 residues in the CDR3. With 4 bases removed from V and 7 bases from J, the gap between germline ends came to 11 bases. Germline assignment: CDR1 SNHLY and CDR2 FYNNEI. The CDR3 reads CASSVPGVQPQHF. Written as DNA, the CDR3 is TGTGCCAGCAGTGTTCCAGGGGTCCAGCCCCAGCATTTT.